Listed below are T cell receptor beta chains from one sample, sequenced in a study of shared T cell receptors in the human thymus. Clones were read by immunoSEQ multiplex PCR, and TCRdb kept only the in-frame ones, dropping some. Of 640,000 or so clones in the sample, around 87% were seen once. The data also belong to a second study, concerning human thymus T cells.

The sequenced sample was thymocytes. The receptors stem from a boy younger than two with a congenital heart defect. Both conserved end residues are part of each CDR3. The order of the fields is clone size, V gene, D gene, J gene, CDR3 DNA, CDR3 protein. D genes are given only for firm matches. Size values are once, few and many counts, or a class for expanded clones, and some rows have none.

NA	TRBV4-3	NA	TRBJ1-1	TGCGCCAGCAGCCTCCTAACAGGCCCTCCACGGAATACTGAAGCTTTCTTT	CASSLLTGPPRNTEAFF
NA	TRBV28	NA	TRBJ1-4	TGTGCCAGCCTTCGTAATGAAAAACTGTTTTTT	CASLRNEKLFF
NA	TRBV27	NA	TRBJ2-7	TGTGCCAGCAGTTTATCGGGGGGTAGCGGCCACTACGAGCAGTACTTC	CASSLSGGSGHYEQYF
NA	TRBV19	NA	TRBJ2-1	TGTGCCAGTAGTATCCGGGGAGGCAGGGCTGACAATGAGCAGTTCTTC	CASSIRGGRADNEQFF
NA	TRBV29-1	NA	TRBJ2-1	TGCAGCGTTCTACTGGTTTCGTTCTTTAATGAGCAGTTCTTC	CSVLLVSFFNEQFF
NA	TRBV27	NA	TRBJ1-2	TGTGCCAGCAGTTTTGGTCGCCAGGGGTATGGCTACACCTTC	CASSFGRQGYGYTF
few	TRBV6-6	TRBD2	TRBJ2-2	TGTGCCAGCGGCCAATTGGAGCGGGATGAGAGGATGTTTTTT	CASGQLERDERMFF
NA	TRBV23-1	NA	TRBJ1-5	TGCGCCAGCAGTCAAACCGCTGGTATGGAGAGCAATCAGCCCCAGCATTTT	CASSQTAGMESNQPQHF
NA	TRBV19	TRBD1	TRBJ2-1	TGTGCCAGTACCCCCCCAGACAGGGGCGATGAGCAGTTCTTC	CASTPPDRGDEQFF
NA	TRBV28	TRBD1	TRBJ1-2	TGTGCCAGCAGTGCAGCGACAGGGGGTGGCTATGGCTACACCTTC	CASSAATGGGYGYTF
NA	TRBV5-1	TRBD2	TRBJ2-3	TGCGCCAGCACCGTAGCGGGTTCGTCTGATACGCAGTATTTT	CASTVAGSSDTQYF
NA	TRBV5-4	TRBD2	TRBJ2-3	TGTGCCAGCAGCCGACTAAGCGGGACCCACACAGATACGCAGTATTTT	CASSRLSGTHTDTQYF
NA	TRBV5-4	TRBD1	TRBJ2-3	TGTGCCAGCAGAAGGTCCGGGACAGGGGTCCCAGATACGCAGTATTTT	CASRRSGTGVPDTQYF
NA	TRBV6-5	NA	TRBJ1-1	TGTGCCAGCAGCGGGTCGAACACTGAAGCTTTCTTT	CASSGSNTEAFF
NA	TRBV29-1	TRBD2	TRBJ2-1	TGCAGCGTTGTGCCTCGGACTAGCGGGAGAGGCGATGAGCAGTTCTTC	CSVVPRTSGRGDEQFF
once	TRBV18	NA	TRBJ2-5	TGTGCCAGCCGGGAACAAGAGACCCAGTACTTC	CASREQETQYF
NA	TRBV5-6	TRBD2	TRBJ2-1	TGTGCCAGCAGCTTAAGGACTAGCGTCCACAATGAGCAGTTCTTC	CASSLRTSVHNEQFF
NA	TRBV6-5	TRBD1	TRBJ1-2	TGTGCCAGCAGATCCGGGACAGGGGTTAACTATGGCTACACCTTC	CASRSGTGVNYGYTF
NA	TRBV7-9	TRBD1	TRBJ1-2	TGTGCCAGCAGCCTAGGGACAGGGGTCTTGGGGAACTATGGCTACACCTTC	CASSLGTGVLGNYGYTF
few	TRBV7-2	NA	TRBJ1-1	TGTGCCAGCAGCTTAGACTCGAGGAGCACTGAAGCTTTCTTT	CASSLDSRSTEAFF
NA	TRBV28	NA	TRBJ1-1	TGTGCCAGCAGTTTCAGGGCGTCGGGTGAAGAAGCTTTCTTT	CASSFRASGEEAFF
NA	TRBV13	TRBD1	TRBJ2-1	TGTGCCAGCAGTTCAAAGGGACAGGGGGAATCCTACAATGAGCAGTTCTTC	CASSSKGQGESYNEQFF
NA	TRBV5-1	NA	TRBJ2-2	TGCGCCAGCAGCGCCGGGACTGAGGACACCGGGGAGCTGTTTTTT	CASSAGTEDTGELFF
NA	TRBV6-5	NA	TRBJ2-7	TGTGCCAGCAGTTACTACTCCGGCTCCTACGAGCAGTACTTC	CASSYYSGSYEQYF
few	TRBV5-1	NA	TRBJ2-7	TGCGCCAGCAGCTTTACATTCCCCTCCTACGAGCAGTACTTC	CASSFTFPSYEQYF
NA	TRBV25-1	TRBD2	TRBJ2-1	TGTGCCAGCAGTGAAGGGACTAGCGGGTACAATGAGCAGTTCTTC	CASSEGTSGYNEQFF
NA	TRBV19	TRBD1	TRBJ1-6	TGTGCCAGTAGTAGCGTCGGGACAGGGGCTTCACCCCTCCACTTT	CASSSVGTGASPLHF
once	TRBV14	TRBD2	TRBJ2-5	TGTGCCAGCAGCCGCCGCCACACTAGCGGCCAAGAGACCCAGTACTTC	CASSRRHTSGQETQYF
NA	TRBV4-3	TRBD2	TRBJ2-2	TGCGCCAGCAGCCAACCCGGGACTAGATCCACCGGGGAGCTGTTTTTT	CASSQPGTRSTGELFF
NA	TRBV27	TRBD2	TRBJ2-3	TGTGCCAGCAGTCCGGGACTAGCGAGCACAGATACGCAGTATTTT	CASSPGLASTDTQYF
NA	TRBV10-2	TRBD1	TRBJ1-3	TGCGCCAGCAGTGGGGACAGGGAGGTATACACCATATATTTT	CASSGDREVYTIYF
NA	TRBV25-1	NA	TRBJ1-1	TGTGCCAGCAGTGAGGCCATAAACGGGGGGAACACTGAAGCTTTCTTT	CASSEAINGGNTEAFF
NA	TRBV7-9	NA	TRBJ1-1	TGTGCCAGCAGCCGGCCGAGGGTGGGTCTTCCCGCTGAAGCTTTCTTT	CASSRPRVGLPAEAFF
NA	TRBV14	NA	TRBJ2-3	TGTGCCAGCAGCCAAGTGGGGACAATCTCTTTGGATTTAGATACGCAGTATTTT	CASSQVGTISLDLDTQYF
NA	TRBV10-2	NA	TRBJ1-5	TGCGCCAGCAGTGAGTCTACGCTACGGGACAATCAGCCCCAGCATTTT	CASSESTLRDNQPQHF
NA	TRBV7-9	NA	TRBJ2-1	TGTGCCAGCAGCGAGGACTCCCCAAGCTCCTACAATGAGCAGTTCTTC	CASSEDSPSSYNEQFF
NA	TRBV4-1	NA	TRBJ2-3	TGCGCCAGCAGCCCCGAACTCAGACTAGTTTTATCAGATACGCAGTATTTT	CASSPELRLVLSDTQYF
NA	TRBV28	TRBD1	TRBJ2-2	TGTGCCAGCAGGGAAGGGGGACACCGGACAGGGCGGACCGGGGAGCTGTTTTTT	CASREGGHRTGRTGELFF
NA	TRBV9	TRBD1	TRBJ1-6	TGTGCCAGCAGCGTCCACCCGACCGGGACAGGGCCAACGAATTCACCCCTCCACTTT	CASSVHPTGTGPTNSPLHF
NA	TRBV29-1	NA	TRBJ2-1	TGCAGCGTGAGGTTTGAAGCGGAGCCAAGGAGCTCCTACAATGAGCAGTTCTTC	CSVRFEAEPRSSYNEQFF
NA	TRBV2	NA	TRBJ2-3	TGTGCCAGCAGTGAAGCGCTTCGACGGGGGGCCTTAGATACGCAGTATTTT	CASSEALRRGALDTQYF
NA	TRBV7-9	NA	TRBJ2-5	TGTGCCAGCAGACTTCCGGGACTGGAAGAGACCCAGTACTTC	CASRLPGLEETQYF
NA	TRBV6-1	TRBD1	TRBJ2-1	TGTGCCATCCAAACAGGGGGCTTCTACAATGAGCAGTTCTTC	CAIQTGGFYNEQFF
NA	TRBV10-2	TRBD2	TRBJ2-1	TGCGCCAGCACCCTTCTCGACCGCGGGGGTGAGCAGTTCTTC	CASTLLDRGGEQFF
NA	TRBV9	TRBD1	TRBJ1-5	TGTGCCAGCAGCGCCCGGACAGGGGTCGATCAGCCCCAGCATTTT	CASSARTGVDQPQHF
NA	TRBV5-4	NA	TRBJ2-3	TGTGCCAGCAGCTTAATCGGGTCCGGAAATCCAGATACGCAGTATTTT	CASSLIGSGNPDTQYF
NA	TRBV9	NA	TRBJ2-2	TGTGCCAGCAGCGTAGCATCGGACAGCCGTGACACCGGGGAGCTGTTTTTT	CASSVASDSRDTGELFF
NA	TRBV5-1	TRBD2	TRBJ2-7	TGCGCCAGCAGCTTATTAGCCGGATTTACTAGCGGGGGGGCATACGAGCAGTACTTC	CASSLLAGFTSGGAYEQYF
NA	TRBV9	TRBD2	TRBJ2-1	TGTGCCAGCAGCGTAAAGACTAGCGGACCCTACAATGAGCAGTTCTTC	CASSVKTSGPYNEQFF